These 29 T cell receptor beta chains originate from one sample sequenced in a study of control samples from healthy donors and cancer patients. Data came from immunoSEQ multiplex PCR; TCRdb stores just in-frame clones and leaves some out. Of about 97,000 clones in the sample, around 92% are singletons; the top ten hold 2% to 2.5%. Sequenced: blood. These receptors originate from a woman between 18 and 29 years old in good health.

The gene calls are TRBV7-9 and TRBJ2-1, with a tentative D call TRBD1 (6 bases). Germline V lookup: CDR1 SEHNR, CDR2 FQNEAQ (reference sequence). The V end lost 5 bases, the J end lost 4 bases, and 12 bases lay between the germline ends. The CDR3 has 14 residues. CDR3 nucleotide sequence: TGTGCCAGCAGCCACAGGGAACCTTACAATGAGCAGTTCTTC. Translating gives CASSHREPYNEQFF.

The chain uses TRBV5-4 and TRBJ2-7; either TRBD1 or TRBD2 may fit D (5 bases each). CDR1 SGHNT and CDR2 YYREEE come from the germline V gene (reference sequence). Trimming shortened V by 4 bases and J by 5 bases, and 19 bases separated the two germline ends. This CDR3 is built from 15 residues. CDR3 sequence: CASSPRTIEGHEQYF. The CDR3 nucleotides read TGTGCCAGCAGCCCAAGGACCATAGAGGGACACGAGCAGTACTTC.

The chain links TRBV25-1 to TRBJ1-1; 8 bases line up with TRBD1. The J segment lost 1 base and the V segment lost 7 bases, leaving 5 bases of the junction unmatched. This CDR3 has 14 amino acids. Germline CDR1 is MGHDK and CDR2 is SYGVNS. The CDR3 nucleotides read TGTGCCAGCAACCGACAGGGGTGGAACACTGAAGCTTTCTTT. Translation gives CASNRQGWNTEAFF.

The gene calls are TRBV6-5 and TRBJ1-2; no clear D. The germline V gene encodes CDR1 MNHEY and CDR2 SVGAGI. Trimming took 2 bases from V and 2 from J, leaving 6 bases between them. This CDR3 spans 13 amino acids. The CDR3 loop is CASSYDGNYGYTF. CDR3 DNA sequence: TGTGCCAGCAGTTACGACGGAAACTATGGCTACACCTTC.

This clone has just one count. The V call is TRBV6-5, the J call TRBJ2-2; 7 nucleotides align to TRBD2. The CDR3 length is 13 residues. V was clipped by 0 bases and J by 9 bases; unmatched bases: 1. The germline gives CDR1 MNHEY, CDR2 SVGAGI. The CDR3 here is CASSYSTSRELFF. The CDR3 DNA reads as TGTGCCAGCAGTTACTCGACTAGCCGGGAGCTGTTTTTT.

The chain combines TRBV4-3 with TRBJ1-5; possible D gene TRBD1, 5 bases. CDR1 and CDR2 from the germline V gene are LGHNA and YSLEER. This CDR3 region has 15 residues. The V end lost 2 bases, the J end lost 7 bases, and 15 bases lay between the germline ends. The CDR3 region has the DNA TGCGCCAGCAGCCAAACACCGGGGACCGACCAGCCCCAGCATTTT. This translates into CASSQTPGTDQPQHF.

The chain joins TRBV7-9 to TRBJ1-1, with D unclear. Per the germline V gene, CDR1 is SEHNR and CDR2 is FQNEAQ (reference sequence). Trimming left V 1 base short and J 4 bases short, with 7 bases between. CDR3 length equals 13 residues. The CDR3 DNA reads TGTGCCAGCAGCTTAGGGGATGCCACTGAAGCTTTCTTT. Amino acids: CASSLGDATEAFF.

This sequence joins TRBV27 and TRBJ2-5, with TRBD1 identical over 9 bases. Per the germline V gene, CDR1 is MNHEY and CDR2 is SMNVEV (reference sequence). V lost 5 bases to trimming and J lost 3 bases; unmatched junction nucleotides: 4. This CDR3 spans 14 amino acids. The CDR3, as DNA: TGTGCCAGCAGTCCTTGGGACAGGGAAGAGACCCAGTACTTC. As protein: CASSPWDREETQYF.

The rearrangement links TRBV7-9 to TRBJ1-2; 9 bases are a match to TRBD1. Trimming removed 3 bases from V and 2 bases from J; junction bases left unmatched: 4. Germline assignment: CDR1 SEHNR and CDR2 FQNEAQ (reference sequence). The CDR3 length is 15 residues. The CDR3 protein is CASSLDRGSNYGYTF. CDR3 DNA sequence: TGTGCCAGCAGCTTGGACAGGGGATCGAACTATGGCTACACCTTC.

V usage is TRBV24-1 and J usage is TRBJ2-2; the D is unclear. This CDR3 region has 16 residues. Germline CDR1 reads KGHDR; CDR2 reads SFDVKD. With 5 bases removed from V and 0 bases from J, the gap between germline ends came to 12 bases. The CDR3 reads CATSAQERSNTGELFF. The CDR3 DNA reads as TGTGCCACCAGTGCCCAGGAGCGATCGAACACCGGGGAGCTGTTTTTT.

CDR3 nucleotides: TGCAGTGCTAGTCAATGGACGGGTGGCTACACCTTC. As protein: CSASQWTGGYTF. The V and J genes are TRBV20-1 and TRBJ1-2; D ambiguous. V shed 3 bases and J shed 7 bases, with 12 bases lying between them. CDR1 and CDR2 (germline): DFQATT, SNEGSKA (reference sequence). The CDR3 has 12 residues.

The V call is TRBV7-9, the J call TRBJ1-5, with D possibly matching TRBD1 (6 bases). The V gene's germline CDR1 is SEHNR and CDR2 FQNEAQ (reference sequence). The V and J ends lost 5 bases and 5 bases respectively, with 16 bases between them. The CDR3 runs to 15 residues. CDR3 in amino acids: CASSTTGGGDQPQHF. For the CDR3, the DNA is TGTGCCAGCAGCACGACAGGCGGGGGGGATCAGCCCCAGCATTTT.

This chain connects TRBV28 to TRBJ2-1, with 8 bases identical to TRBD1. The trim removed 3 bases at V and 9 bases at J, leaving 10 bases unmatched. The CDR3 totals 15 residues. The germline gives CDR1 MDHEN, CDR2 SYDVKM. The CDR3 nucleotides are TGTGCCAGCAGTTTGGTGGGACAGGAGGCAAGTGAGCAGTTCTTC. It codes for CASSLVGQEASEQFF. The full variable domain, its missing parts supplied by reference TRBV28 and TRBJ2-1, is DVKVTQSSRYLVKRTGEKVFLECVQDMDHENMFWYRQDPGLGLRLIYFSYDVKMKEKGDIPEGYSVSREKKERFSLILESASTNQTSMYLCASSLVGQEASEQFFGPGTRLTVL.

The gene calls are TRBV19 and TRBJ2-7, with 8 bases fitting TRBD2. Germline CDR1 is LNHDA and CDR2 is SQIVND (reference sequence). The V and J ends lost 6 bases and 9 bases, in that order; junction bases with no gene match: 16. CDR3 size: 15 residues. In DNA form, the CDR3 reads TGTGCCAGTAGACCCGCGGGGGGTTCAGGGGCTGGGCAGTACTTC. This codes for CASRPAGGSGAGQYF. The complete variable domain, with remaining parts taken from reference TRBV19 and TRBJ2-7, reads DGGITQSPKYLFRKEGQNVTLSCEQNLNHDAMYWYRQDPGQGLRLIYYSQIVNDFQKGDIAEGYSVSREKKESFPLTVTSAQKNPTAFYLCASRPAGGSGAGQYFGPGTRLTVT.

Remarks on this clone: Other DNA sequences in the sample encode the same CDR3. The chain recombines TRBV2 with TRBJ2-3; possibly TRBD2 for D (7 bases). The germline V gene encodes CDR1 SNHLY and CDR2 FYNNEI. Trimming left V 1 base short and J 3 bases short, with 11 bases between. The CDR3 contains 15 residues. The DNA of the CDR3 is TGTGCCAGCAGTGAAGGGGGGGGGCGGACAGATACGCAGTATTTT. Amino acids: CASSEGGGRTDTQYF. Complete variable domain (other parts from reference TRBV2 and TRBJ2-3): EPEVTQTPSHQVTQMGQEVILRCVPISNHLYFYWYRQILGQKVEFLVSFYNNEISEKSEIFDDQFSVERPDGSNFTLKIRSTKLEDSAMYFCASSEGGGRTDTQYFGPGTRLTVL.

V and J are TRBV29-1 and TRBJ2-7, with 11 positions matching TRBD1. The length of the CDR3 is 14 residues. Germline lookup yields CDR1 SQVTM and CDR2 ANQGSEA. V lost 6 bases and J lost 6; bases outside the gene matches: 10. The CDR3 region has the DNA TGCAGCGTAAAGTTCGGGACAGGGGGAGGCGAGCAGTACTTC. Translation: CSVKFGTGGGEQYF.

The chain has TRBV14 and TRBJ2-1, with D perhaps matching TRBD1 or TRBD2 (7 bases each). The CDR3 is 14 residues long. Looked up from germline, CDR1 is SGHDN and CDR2 is FVKESK. Trimming stripped 8 bases from V and 9 bases from J, with 20 bases between. The CDR3 sequence is CASGTMKGGGEQFF. The CDR3 DNA is TGTGCCAGCGGGACTATGAAAGGGGGCGGTGAGCAGTTCTTC. The full variable domain, in which reference TRBV14 and TRBJ2-1 provide the parts outside the CDR3, is EAGVTQFPSHSVIEKGQTVTLRCDPISGHDNLYWYRRVMGKEIKFLLHFVKESKQDESGMPNNRFLAERTGGTYSTLKVQPAELEDSGVYFCASGTMKGGGEQFFGPGTRLTVL.

The chain employs TRBV5-5 and TRBJ2-1, with unresolved D. Trimming stripped 1 base from V and 2 bases from J, with 10 bases between. Germline V gives CDR1 SGHKS, CDR2 YYEKEE (reference sequence). This CDR3 has 15 residues. The CDR3 region has the DNA TGTGCCAGCAGCTTGCGCAGGCTAACCTACAATGAGCAGTTCTTC. Its translation: CASSLRRLTYNEQFF.

V and J are TRBV18 and TRBJ2-7; D is ambiguous. Looked up from germline, CDR1 is KGHSH and CDR2 is LQKENI. The CDR3 spans 14 residues. Trimming left V 4 bases short and J 0 bases short, with 10 bases between. The CDR3 reads CASSLRTDSYEQYF. The CDR3 DNA reads TGTGCCAGCTCACTCCGAACAGACTCCTACGAGCAGTACTTC.

CDR3 in DNA: TGTGCCAGCAGCGGGACGAAAGCAGCGGGAGGATATCCCGGGGAGCTGTTTTTT. Translation gives CASSGTKAAGGYPGELFF. The chain joins TRBV5-4 to TRBJ2-2, with 9 positions matching TRBD2. V lost 4 bases, J lost 6 bases, and 16 bases stayed unmatched. The CDR3 spans 18 residues. Per the germline V gene, CDR1 is SGHNT and CDR2 is YYREEE (reference sequence).

The chain has TRBV4-3 and TRBJ1-4; maybe TRBD1 (6 bases). V lost 0 bases and J 0 bases, leaving 11 bases between the germline ends. The CDR3 is 17 residues long. The germline V gene encodes CDR1 LGHNA and CDR2 YSLEER. The CDR3: CASSQDWGPATNEKLFF. CDR3 sequence (DNA): TGCGCCAGCAGCCAAGACTGGGGGCCTGCAACTAATGAAAAACTGTTTTTT.

The V gene is TRBV5-4, the J gene TRBJ1-6; 10 nucleotides match TRBD1. V lost 2 bases to trimming and J lost 7 bases; unmatched junction nucleotides: 6. Looked up from germline, CDR1 is SGHNT and CDR2 is YYREEE (reference sequence). The CDR3 contains 16 residues. The CDR3 region is CASSLPPGQGNSPLHF. CDR3 coding DNA: TGTGCCAGCAGCTTACCACCGGGACAGGGGAATTCACCCCTCCACTTT.

The rearrangement joins TRBV7-4 to TRBJ2-7, with 10 bases that match TRBD2. The V gene end was trimmed by 5 bases and the J gene end by 0 bases; junction bases not matched to a gene: 13. The germline gives CDR1 SGHVT, CDR2 SQSDAQ. The CDR3 is 18 amino acids. CDR3 in amino acids: CASSGGASGSAISYEQYF. The CDR3, as DNA: TGTGCCAGCAGCGGGGGGGCTAGCGGGAGTGCCATCTCCTACGAGCAGTACTTC.

This chain joins TRBV30 and TRBJ2-7, with D maybe TRBD1 (6 bases). Germline V lookup: CDR1 GTSNPN, CDR2 SVGIG (reference sequence). V lost 2 bases and J 0 bases, leaving 8 bases between the germline ends. CDR3 length equals 13 residues. The CDR3 is CAWSRTVSYEQYF. In DNA, the CDR3 is TGTGCCTGGAGTAGGACAGTCTCCTACGAGCAGTACTTC. The full variable domain, its missing parts supplied by reference TRBV30 and TRBJ2-7, is SQTIHQWPATLVQPVGSPLSLECTVEGTSNPNLYWYRQAAGRGLQLLFYSVGIGQISSEVPQNLSASRPQDRQFILSSKKLLLSDSGFYLCAWSRTVSYEQYFGPGTRLTVT.

The chain carries TRBV5-1 and TRBJ2-1; D is uncertain. V was pared by 0 bases and J by 6 bases, with 16 bases between. The CDR3 is made up of 16 amino acids. Germline assignment: CDR1 SGHRS and CDR2 YFSETQ. The CDR3 loop reads CASSLDTGLQSNEQFF. The CDR3 DNA sequence: TGCGCCAGCAGCTTGGATACGGGCCTCCAGTCCAATGAGCAGTTCTTC.

The chain is built from TRBV30 and TRBJ1-1; D uncertain. Germline assignment: CDR1 GTSNPN and CDR2 SVGIG (reference sequence). Deletions cut 4 bases from V and 11 bases from J, with 20 bases between. The CDR3 runs 13 residues. CDR3 sequence: CAWISGKAFRAFF. For the CDR3, the DNA is TGTGCCTGGATATCTGGGAAGGCTTTTAGGGCTTTCTTT.

This clone was found a few times. This rearrangement joins TRBV6-5 to TRBJ2-7, with 11 positions matching TRBD1. CDR1 is MNHEY and CDR2 is SVGAGI in the germline V gene. The CDR3 has 16 amino acids. The ends lost 2 bases at V and 4 bases at J; junction bases unmatched: 7. The DNA of the CDR3 is TGTGCCAGCAGTTACCCTCGGACAGGGGGCAATTACGAGCAGTACTTC. As protein: CASSYPRTGGNYEQYF.

This sequence joins TRBV19 and TRBJ1-1, with D perhaps TRBD1 (6 bases). The CDR3 covers 13 residues. Trimming took 5 bases from V and 5 from J, leaving 12 bases between them. The germline V gene encodes CDR1 LNHDA and CDR2 SQIVND (reference sequence). CDR3 sequence reads: CASSLGALTEAFF. The DNA for the CDR3 is TGTGCCAGTAGTCTGGGGGCTTTAACTGAAGCTTTCTTT.

The V gene is TRBV13, the J gene TRBJ2-2, with 8 bases matching TRBD2. V shed 5 bases, J shed 1 base, and the junction held 3 bases outside the gene matches. The CDR3 is 15 residues long. Germline V CDR1 and CDR2: PRHDT, FYEKMQ (reference sequence). DNA for the CDR3: TGTGCCAGCAGCGGGGGACTAGGGAACACCGGGGAGCTGTTTTTT. It encodes CASSGGLGNTGELFF. The full variable domain, completed using reference TRBV13 and TRBJ2-2, is AAGVIQSPRHLIKEKRETATLKCYPIPRHDTVYWYQQGPGQDPQFLISFYEKMQSDKGSIPDRFSAQQFSDYHSELNMSSLELGDSALYFCASSGGLGNTGELFFGEGSRLTVL.